The 30 T cell receptor beta chains below all came from one sample that was sequenced in a study of technical replicates of blood from a few donors. Measured with immunoSEQ multiplex PCR; TCRdb has only the in-frame clones, and not every one. The data hold 80,000 or so clones, with under 99% observed a single time. Sequenced: T cells isolated from PBMCs. These receptors originate from a human donor in good health.

The V gene is TRBV7-8, the J gene TRBJ2-3; D might be TRBD2 (5 bases). Germline-derived CDR1 and CDR2 are SGHVS and FQNEAQ. Deletions cut 6 bases from V and 3 bases from J, with 22 bases between. This CDR3 comprises 17 residues. The CDR3 nucleotides are TGTGCCAGCAGAACTTTGGTCGGGGAAGATCAGACAGATACGCAGTATTTT. This gives the protein CASRTLVGEDQTDTQYF.

The V gene is TRBV28, the J gene TRBJ1-1, with a possible D match to TRBD1 (6 bases). V lost 5 bases and J 5 bases, leaving 12 bases between the germline ends. CDR1 is MDHEN, CDR2 SYDVKM, per germline. This CDR3 contains 13 residues. The CDR3 is CASSHGQQTEAFF. In nucleotides, the CDR3 is TGTGCCAGCAGTCATGGACAGCAGACTGAAGCTTTCTTT. Complete variable domain (other parts from reference TRBV28 and TRBJ1-1): DVKVTQSSRYLVKRTGEKVFLECVQDMDHENMFWYRQDPGLGLRLIYFSYDVKMKEKGDIPEGYSVSREKKERFSLILESASTNQTSMYLCASSHGQQTEAFFGQGTRLTVV.

The V gene is TRBV10-3, the J gene TRBJ1-1, with D possibly matching TRBD1 (5 bases). V lost 3 bases, J lost 7 bases, and 6 bases lay in between. Germline V gives CDR1 ENHRY, CDR2 SYGVKD. CDR3 length: 11 amino acids. CDR3 nucleotides: TGTGCCATCAGTGATACAGGTGAAGCTTTCTTT. It encodes CAISDTGEAFF.

The chain recombines TRBV5-1 with TRBJ1-5; tentatively, D is TRBD1 (5 bases). The CDR3 is 19 amino acids. Trimming took 1 base from V and 0 from J, leaving 20 bases between them. CDR1 is SGHRS and CDR2 is YFSETQ in the germline V gene. The CDR3 reads CASSLRIRMTDYSNQPQHF. In DNA, the CDR3 is TGCGCCAGCAGCTTGAGGATAAGAATGACAGATTATAGCAATCAGCCCCAGCATTTT.

The rearrangement links TRBV18 to TRBJ2-7; 7 bases map to TRBD2. This CDR3 is built from 17 residues. Germline V gives CDR1 KGHSH, CDR2 LQKENI. J gave up 2 bases and V 3 bases, and 13 bases lay outside the gene matches. CDR3 nucleotide sequence: TGTGCCAGCTCACCCTCTAGACTAGGCGGGAGAACCTACGAGCAGTACTTC. Its protein is CASSPSRLGGRTYEQYF.

The chain is built from TRBV14 and TRBJ2-7, with D possibly being TRBD2 (6 bases). CDR3 length equals 15 residues. Trimming removed 3 bases at V and 5 bases at J, with 17 bases between. Germline-derived CDR1 and CDR2 are SGHDN and FVKESK. In DNA form, the CDR3 reads TGTGCCAGCAGCCATCATTGGAGGGAGATCAACGAGCAGTACTTC. Translated, it gives CASSHHWREINEQYF.

The gene calls are TRBV4-1 and TRBJ2-7, with D possibly TRBD2 on 6 matching bases. This CDR3 region has 15 residues. Trimming left V 3 bases short and J 2 bases short, with 14 bases between. CDR1 and CDR2 (germline): MGHRA, YSYEKL. CDR3 sequence (DNA): TGCGCCAGCAGCCAGCGGGCGGGAACAGCCTACGAGCAGTACTTC. This gives the protein CASSQRAGTAYEQYF.

V gene TRBV11-3 combines with J gene TRBJ2-7, with TRBD1 as a possible D gene (6 bases). Looked up from germline, CDR1 is SGHNT and CDR2 is YENEEA. The length of the CDR3 is 14 residues. With 1 base removed from V and 4 bases from J, the gap between germline ends came to 11 bases. CDR3 in amino acids: CASSLAQGTYEQYF. Here the CDR3 DNA reads TGTGCCAGCAGCTTAGCACAGGGAACTTACGAGCAGTACTTC. The full variable domain, completed using reference TRBV11-3 and TRBJ2-7, is EAGVVQSPRYKIIEKKQPVAFWCNPISGHNTLYWYLQNLGQGPELLIRYENEEAVDDSQLPKDRFSAERLKGVDSTLKIQPAELGDSAVYLCASSLAQGTYEQYFGPGTRLTVT.

This chain uses TRBV10-3 with TRBJ2-1, with D possibly matching TRBD1 (6 bases). CDR1 and CDR2 (germline): ENHRY, SYGVKD. V shed 2 bases and J shed 9 bases, with 14 bases lying between them. This CDR3 comprises 14 residues. CDR3 in DNA: TGTGCCATCAGTGAGAGACAGGTTAGGAGTGAGCAGTTCTTC. Translation: CAISERQVRSEQFF.

V gene TRBV15 combines with J gene TRBJ1-1, with D uncertain. In germline, CDR1 is LNHNV, CDR2 YYDKDF (reference sequence). V was cut by 6 bases and J by 7 bases, with 12 bases left in between. This CDR3 is 12 amino acids long. The CDR3 here is CATSSAGGEAFF. CDR3 DNA: TGTGCCACCAGTTCGGCGGGCGGTGAAGCTTTCTTT.

The rearrangement joins TRBV27 to TRBJ1-1, with 7 bases lining up with TRBD1. Unmatched junction bases numbered 6, after V lost 3 bases and J lost 5 bases. Germline CDR1 MNHEY, CDR2 SMNVEV (reference sequence). This CDR3 has 14 amino acids. CDR3 residues: CASSLAGGRTEAFF. Written as DNA, the CDR3 is TGTGCCAGCAGTTTGGCAGGGGGGCGGACTGAAGCTTTCTTT.

The chain employs TRBV9 and TRBJ2-1, with TRBD2 matching over 9 bases. V was clipped by 0 bases and J by 7 bases; unmatched bases: 2. Germline V gene lookup returns CDR1 SGDLS and CDR2 YYNGEE. This CDR3 region has 14 residues. The CDR3 is CASSVGAGGNEQFF. The CDR3 DNA follows: TGTGCCAGCAGCGTAGGTGCGGGAGGGAATGAGCAGTTCTTC.

The V call is TRBV14, the J call TRBJ2-5, with TRBD2 matching over 11 bases. This CDR3 is built from 17 residues. CDR1 is SGHDN, CDR2 FVKESK, per germline. Unmatched junction bases numbered 7, after V lost 3 bases and J lost 1 base. The CDR3 DNA is TGTGCCAGCAGCCAGATGACCGGGACTAGCGGCCAAGAGACCCAGTACTTC. It encodes CASSQMTGTSGQETQYF.

The chain links TRBV30 to TRBJ2-5; 7 bases are shared with TRBD1. Germline V gene lookup returns CDR1 GTSNPN and CDR2 SVGIG (reference sequence). The V segment lost 3 bases and the J segment 4 bases; nucleotides outside the gene matches: 5. This CDR3 contains 13 residues. DNA for the CDR3: TGTGCCTGGAGGCGCACAGGGGTAGAGACCCAGTACTTC. As protein: CAWRRTGVETQYF.

A single count supports this clone. J is TRBJ1-5 and V is TRBV15; a possible D gene is TRBD1 (5 bases). Germline V CDR1 and CDR2: LNHNV, YYDKDF (reference sequence). This CDR3 comprises 14 residues. The V gene lost 4 bases and the J gene lost 7 bases, with 14 bases spanning the gap. CDR3 sequence: CATSTDSIPQPQHF. CDR3 in DNA: TGTGCCACCAGCACCGACAGTATCCCGCAGCCCCAGCATTTT.

The V call is TRBV20-1, the J call TRBJ2-7; maybe TRBD1 (6 bases). CDR3 length equals 11 residues. V lost 7 bases, J lost 2 bases, and 9 bases lay in between. The V gene's germline CDR1 is DFQATT and CDR2 SNEGSKA (reference sequence). The CDR3 is CSVNRAYEQYF. As DNA, the CDR3 is TGCAGTGTAAACAGGGCCTACGAGCAGTACTTC.

This chain joins TRBV11-3 and TRBJ2-3, with a tentative D call TRBD1 (5 bases). Germline CDR1 and CDR2: SGHNT and YENEEA. The CDR3 totals 14 residues. Trimming shortened V by 2 bases and J by 3 bases, and 9 bases separated the two germline ends. The CDR3 coding sequence is TGTGCCAGCAGCTTAAGGGGATTTACAGATACGCAGTATTTT. The encoded protein is CASSLRGFTDTQYF.

The V gene is TRBV6-6, the J gene TRBJ2-2; no clear D gene. Between the trimmed V and J ends, which lost 0 bases and 1 base, there was a span of 3 bases. This CDR3 is built from 14 residues. Germline V gives CDR1 MNHNY, CDR2 SVGAGI (reference sequence). CDR3 residues: CASSYSQNTGELFF. The CDR3 nucleotides read TGTGCCAGCAGTTACTCACAGAACACCGGGGAGCTGTTTTTT.

The rearrangement links TRBV10-3 to TRBJ2-5; 10 nucleotides agree with TRBD1. The CDR3 runs 14 residues. The V segment lost 4 bases and the J segment 3 bases; nucleotides outside the gene matches: 2. The germline V gene encodes CDR1 ENHRY and CDR2 SYGVKD. The CDR3 loop reads CAISAGTGEETQYF. Here the CDR3 DNA reads TGTGCCATCAGTGCAGGGACAGGGGAAGAGACCCAGTACTTC.

V gene TRBV27 combines with J gene TRBJ2-7, with 9 bases lining up with TRBD2. The CDR3 length is 14 residues. V shed 2 bases, J shed 2 bases, and the junction held 1 base outside the gene matches. Looked up from germline, CDR1 is MNHEY and CDR2 is SMNVEV (reference sequence). CDR3 DNA: TGTGCCAGCAGTTTAGCTAGCGGGGCCTACGAGCAGTACTTC. Translated, it gives CASSLASGAYEQYF.

This clone appeared once. The chain couples TRBV29-1 to TRBJ1-1, with unresolved D. Germline V gives CDR1 SQVTM, CDR2 ANQGSEA. V lost 5 bases to trimming and J lost 8 bases, with 12 bases between them. This CDR3 has 11 amino acids. The CDR3 region has the DNA TGCAGCGTTCGGCCCCTAGAAGAAGCTTTCTTT. It codes for CSVRPLEEAFF.

This chain connects TRBV7-3 to TRBJ2-1, with 8 nucleotides matching TRBD2. The CDR3 consists of 15 residues. The V gene end was trimmed by 2 bases and the J gene end by 6 bases; junction bases not matched to a gene: 6. Looked up from germline, CDR1 is SGHTA and CDR2 is FQGTGA. CDR3 region: CASSLGGAGVNEQFF. CDR3 DNA: TGTGCCAGCAGCTTAGGTGGAGCGGGAGTCAATGAGCAGTTCTTC.

The rearrangement joins TRBV6-1 to TRBJ1-2, with TRBD1 matching over 7 bases. This CDR3 spans 14 amino acids. Germline CDR1 MNHNS, CDR2 SASEGT. V gave up 4 bases and J gave up 4 bases; unmatched junction bases: 6. CDR3 DNA sequence: TGTGCCAGCAGTGGGGACGGGACAGTCTATGGCTACACCTTC. Translated, it gives CASSGDGTVYGYTF.

The chain has TRBV6-1 and TRBJ2-7; 8 nucleotides line up with TRBD1. The CDR3 contains 14 residues. Unmatched junction bases numbered 7, after V lost 7 bases and J lost 2 bases. CDR1 and CDR2 (germline): MNHNS, SASEGT. CDR3 sequence (DNA): TGTGCCAGCAAGTCCGCGACAGGGGCCTACGAGCAGTACTTC. It is translated as CASKSATGAYEQYF.

The V gene is TRBV11-3, the J gene TRBJ2-7; D not resolved. This CDR3 has 13 residues. CDR1 is SGHNT and CDR2 is YENEEA in the germline V gene. The V end lost 1 base, the J end lost 2 bases, and 6 bases lay between the germline ends. CDR3 in DNA: TGTGCCAGCAGCTTAGGGAGTACCTACGAGCAGTACTTC. Translation gives CASSLGSTYEQYF.

The table lists this clone with a count of one. The rearrangement uses TRBV19 and TRBJ2-5; D is unresolved. The CDR3 runs to 12 residues. V was shortened by 4 bases and J by 5 bases, with 8 bases between the two germline ends. In germline, CDR1 is LNHDA, CDR2 SQIVND (reference sequence). Written as DNA, the CDR3 is TGTGCCAGTAGTACTACCGGGGAGACCCAGTACTTC. This translates into CASSTTGETQYF.

The chain joins TRBV5-4 to TRBJ1-1; possibly TRBD1 for D (5 bases). The germline V gene has CDR1 SGHNT and CDR2 YYREEE (reference sequence). The CDR3 loop spans 13 amino acids. V lost 1 base, J lost 5 bases, and 9 bases lay in between. CDR3 protein: CASSLRGGTEAFF. The CDR3 coding sequence is TGTGCCAGCAGCTTGAGGGGAGGGACTGAAGCTTTCTTT. The variable domain in full, completed from reference TRBV5-4 and TRBJ1-1, reads ETGVTQSPTHLIKTRGQQVTLRCSSQSGHNTVSWYQQALGQGPQFIFQYYREEENGRGNFPPRFSGLQFPNYSSELNVNALELDDSALYLCASSLRGGTEAFFGQGTRLTVV.

This chain connects TRBV28 to TRBJ2-7; perhaps TRBD2 as D (6 bases). V gave up 6 bases and J gave up 0 bases, with 18 bases separating them. CDR3 length: 16 residues. Germline assignment: CDR1 MDHEN and CDR2 SYDVKM. Here the CDR3 DNA reads TGTGCCAGCAGCCCTTTCTATATGGGGGGCTCCTACGAGCAGTACTTC. Amino acids: CASSPFYMGGSYEQYF.

This chain connects TRBV9 to TRBJ2-1, with no clear D. The CDR3 loop spans 14 amino acids. Per the germline V gene, CDR1 is SGDLS and CDR2 is YYNGEE. The V gene lost 3 bases and the J gene lost 3 bases, with 10 bases spanning the gap. CDR3: CASSAQRVYNEQFF. CDR3 nucleotides: TGTGCCAGCAGCGCCCAGCGAGTCTACAATGAGCAGTTCTTC.

V gene TRBV28 combines with J gene TRBJ2-1; D gene uncertain. The V gene lost 4 bases and the J gene lost 10 bases, with 11 bases spanning the gap. Germline V gene sequence: CDR1 MDHEN, CDR2 SYDVKM. There are 12 residues in the CDR3. The CDR3 nucleotides read TGTGCCAGCAGTTCTAGTTCACGGGAGCAGTTCTTC. This codes for CASSSSSREQFF.